This TCR beta chain came from a study of shared clonotypes between healthy human individuals. Study-level findings and limits: Clonotypes which were not shared had lower generation probabilities than clonotypes that all four donors shared. Researchers sampled only blood; tissue repertoires likely differ. Memory subsets generally showed lower estimated richness than naive subsets.

Produced via immunoSEQ multiplex PCR; TCRdb's table is partial and in-frame only. Of 2 million or so clones listed, roughly 95% are singletons. About this clone: Its target is unknown.

This CDR3 contains 16 residues. Trimming pared 2 bases from V and 0 bases from J, leaving 12 bases between. CDR1 SGDLS and CDR2 YYNGEE come from the germline V gene. Material: naive CD4+ T cells sorted from blood. Subset indicated: CD45RA+ positively selected. The sequence came from a man aged 18 to 29 in good health. J is TRBJ2-4 and V is TRBV9; the D gene is possibly TRBD2 (6 bases). CDR3 bases: TGTGCCAGCAGCGTTGGAGGGGTTCTAGCCAAAAACATTCAGTACTTC. Its translation: CASSVGGVLAKNIQYF.